These T cell receptor beta chains were read from a single sample in a study of early T cells in non-severe SARS-CoV-2 infection. In TCRdb, the 5' RACE reads were re-called with MiXCR into one record per CDR3 protein. There are around 44,000 distinct CDR3 sequences in the sample; about 7.8% occur only once, and roughly 6.2% lies in the top ten. Material for sequencing was whole blood. The receptors shown here come from an adult who was a healthcare worker with PCR-confirmed SARS-CoV-2 infection or an uninfected control (not recorded which). Each CDR3 is given with its conserved first and last residue. D genes are given only for firm matches. A clone size is listed for some rows: how often the clone was seen (once, few, many), or a class if it is expanded.

CDR3 length	D gene	V gene	clone size	J gene	CDR3 protein	CDR3 DNA
14	-	TRBV7-2	few	TRBJ1-1	CASSLGGRRTEAFF	TGTGCCAGCAGCTTAGGAGGGAGGCGGACTGAAGCTTTCTTT
13	-	TRBV10-3	few	TRBJ1-2	CAISEVSNYGYTF	TGTGCCATCAGTGAGGTTTCCAACTATGGCTACACCTTC
17	-	TRBV25-1	few	TRBJ2-6	CASSEFQGTSGANVLTF	TGTGCCAGCAGTGAATTTCAGGGGACCTCTGGGGCCAACGTCCTGACTTTC
13	-	TRBV6-5	-	TRBJ2-1	CASSPQLTERQFF	TGTGCCAGCAGTCCCCAACTGACAGAGAGGCAGTTCTTC
14	TRBD1	TRBV18	many	TRBJ1-5	CASSPTGDGAPQHF	TGTGCCAGCTCACCAACAGGGGATGGGGCGCCCCAGCATTTT
11	-	TRBV29-1	few	TRBJ1-5	CSVGEGQPQHF	TGCAGCGTTGGGGAGGGACAGCCCCAGCATTTT
14	TRBD1	TRBV28	many	TRBJ1-2	CASSQGTGGFGYTF	TGTGCCAGCAGTCAGGGGACAGGGGGCTTTGGCTACACCTTC
16	TRBD2	TRBV19	-	TRBJ2-1	CASSNQAGLAGAEQFF	TGTGCCAGTAGTAACCAAGCGGGACTAGCGGGGGCTGAGCAGTTCTTC
13	-	TRBV6-2/TRBV6-3	-	TRBJ1-1	CASSYLGGTEAFF	TGTGCCAGCAGTTACCTAGGGGGCACTGAAGCTTTCTTT
14	-	TRBV28	many	TRBJ1-6	CASSSHSIWSPLHF	TGTGCCAGCAGTTCCCATTCTATATGGTCACCCCTCCACTTT
15	-	TRBV27	-	TRBJ1-2	CASSPRDRANYGYTF	TGTGCCAGCAGTCCGCGGGACCGAGCTAACTATGGCTACACCTTC
14	-	TRBV7-8	-	TRBJ2-5	CASNRDTSWTTQYF	TGTGCCAGCAACCGGGACACCTCTTGGACGACCCAGTACTTC
13	-	TRBV5-1	many	TRBJ1-1	CASSLARNTEAFF	TGCGCCAGCAGCTTGGCAAGGAACACTGAAGCTTTCTTT
16	TRBD2	TRBV28	few	TRBJ2-7	CASSSRLAGGAYEQYF	TGTGCCAGCAGTTCAAGACTAGCGGGGGGGGCCTACGAGCAGTACTTC
16	-	TRBV5-5	few	TRBJ2-6	CASSLALISGANVLTF	TGTGCCAGCAGCTTGGCCTTAATCTCTGGGGCCAACGTCCTGACTTTC
10	-	TRBV2	many	TRBJ1-1	CASKGDTGFF	TGTGCCAGCAAAGGGGACACAGGTTTCTTT
17	TRBD2	TRBV25-1	many	TRBJ2-3	CASSEKDSGGGTDTQYF	TGTGCCAGCAGTGAAAAGGATAGCGGGGGGGGCACAGATACGCAGTATTTT
14	-	TRBV10-2	-	TRBJ2-3	CASSDGSNTDTQYF	TGCGCCAGCAGTGATGGCAGTAACACAGATACGCAGTATTTT
13	TRBD2	TRBV7-2	-	TRBJ2-3	CASSLRGLDTQYF	TGTGCCAGCAGCTTGCGGGGGTTAGATACGCAGTATTTT
15	-	TRBV28	many	TRBJ2-3	CASSLGLTGPDTQYF	TGTGCCAGCAGTTTAGGCCTCACTGGGCCAGATACGCAGTATTTT
15	-	TRBV11-3	many	TRBJ2-1	CASSSRDTSFNEQFF	TGTGCCAGCAGCAGCCGGGACACTAGCTTCAATGAGCAGTTCTTC
13	-	TRBV5-4	few	TRBJ1-1	CASSRGQNTEAFF	TGTGCCAGCAGCAGGGGACAGAACACTGAAGCTTTCTTT
16	-	TRBV12-3/TRBV12-4	-	TRBJ1-5	CASSIFGRTVDQPQHF	TGTGCCAGCAGCATTTTCGGGAGGACGGTGGATCAGCCCCAGCATTTT